The 3 T cell receptor beta chains in this list originate from one sample, sequenced in a study of siplizumab effects on memory and regulatory T cells. Clones were sequenced by immunoSEQ multiplex PCR, and TCRdb holds only the in-frame ones, with some missing. The sample records more than 85,000 clones, approximately 90% being singletons. Specimen: Tregs sorted from blood. The receptors derive from a human donor in good health.

The chain is built from TRBV6-1 and TRBJ2-7; 7 bases fit TRBD1. Germline CDR1 MNHNS, CDR2 SASEGT. The length of the CDR3 is 13 residues. V lost 11 bases and J lost 6; bases outside the gene matches: 13. The CDR3, as DNA: TGTGCCGGTAAAAAAACAGGGGCAGGCGAGCAGTACTTC. This gives the protein CAGKKTGAGEQYF.

The chain couples TRBV5-1 to TRBJ2-7; no clear D gene. Trimming took off 0 bases at V and 0 bases at J, with 10 bases between the two ends. Germline V gene data show CDR1 as SGHRS and CDR2 as YFSETQ. The CDR3 runs to 15 residues. The CDR3 DNA reads TGCGCCAGCAGCTTGGGTCCAGGTAGCTCCTACGAGCAGTACTTC. Translated, it gives CASSLGPGSSYEQYF.

J is TRBJ1-2 and V is TRBV18; tentatively, D is TRBD1 (6 bases). Trimming removed 4 bases at V and 4 bases at J, with 28 bases between. The germline V gene has CDR1 KGHSH and CDR2 LQKENI. The CDR3 length is 19 residues. CDR3 DNA sequence: TGTGCCAGCTCACATATAAGCCCGGGGGCAACCCTCTCTCTCTATGGCTACACCTTC. This codes for CASSHISPGATLSLYGYTF.